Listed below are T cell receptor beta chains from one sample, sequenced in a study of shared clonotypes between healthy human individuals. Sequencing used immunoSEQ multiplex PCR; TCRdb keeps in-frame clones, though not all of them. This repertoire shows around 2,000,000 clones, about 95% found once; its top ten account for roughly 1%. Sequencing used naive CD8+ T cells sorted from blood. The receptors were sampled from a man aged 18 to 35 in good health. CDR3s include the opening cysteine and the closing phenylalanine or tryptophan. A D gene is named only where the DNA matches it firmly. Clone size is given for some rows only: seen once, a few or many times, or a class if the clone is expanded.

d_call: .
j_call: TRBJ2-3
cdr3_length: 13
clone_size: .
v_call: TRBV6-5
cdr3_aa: CASSYSSGDTQYF
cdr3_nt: TGTGCCAGCAGTTACTCGTCGGGAGATACGCAGTATTTT

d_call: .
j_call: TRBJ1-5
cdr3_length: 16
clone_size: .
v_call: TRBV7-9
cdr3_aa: CASSLGGRTSNQPQHF
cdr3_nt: TGTGCCAGCAGCTTAGGGGGGCGGACTAGCAATCAGCCCCAGCATTTT

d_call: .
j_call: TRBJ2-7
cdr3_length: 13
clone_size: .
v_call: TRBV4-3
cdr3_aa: CASSQDPGWEQYF
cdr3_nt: TGCGCCAGCAGCCAAGATCCAGGGTGGGAGCAGTACTTC

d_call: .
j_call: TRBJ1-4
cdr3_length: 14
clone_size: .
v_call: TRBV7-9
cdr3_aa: CASTGGRTNEKLFF
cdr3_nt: TGTGCCAGCACCGGGGGCAGAACTAATGAAAAACTGTTTTTT

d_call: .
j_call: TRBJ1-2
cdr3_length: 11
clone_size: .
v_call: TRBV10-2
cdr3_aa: CASSDGYGYTF
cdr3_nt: TGCGCCAGCAGTGATGGATATGGCTACACCTTC

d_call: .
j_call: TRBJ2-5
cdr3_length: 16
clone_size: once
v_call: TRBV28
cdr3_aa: CASSPDTGNTKETQYF
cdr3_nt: TGTGCCAGCAGTCCCGACACCGGCAACACTAAAGAGACCCAGTACTTC

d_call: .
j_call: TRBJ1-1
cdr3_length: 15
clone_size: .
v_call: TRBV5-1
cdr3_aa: CASSTGPGMNTEAFF
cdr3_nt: TGCGCCAGCAGCACCGGACCCGGAATGAACACTGAAGCTTTCTTT

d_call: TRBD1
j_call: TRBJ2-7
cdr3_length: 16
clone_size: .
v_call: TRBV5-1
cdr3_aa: CASSLTQGGMDSEQYF
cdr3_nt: TGCGCCAGCAGCCTCACCCAAGGGGGCATGGACTCCGAGCAGTACTTC

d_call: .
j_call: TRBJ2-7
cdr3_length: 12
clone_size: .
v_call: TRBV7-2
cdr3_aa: CASSAIPGEQYF
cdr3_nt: TGTGCCAGCAGCGCTATACCGGGGGAGCAGTACTTC

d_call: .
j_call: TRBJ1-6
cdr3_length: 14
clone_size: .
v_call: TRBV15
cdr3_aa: CATSRVNNNSPLHF
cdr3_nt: TGTGCCACCAGCAGGGTCAACAATAATTCACCCCTCCACTTT

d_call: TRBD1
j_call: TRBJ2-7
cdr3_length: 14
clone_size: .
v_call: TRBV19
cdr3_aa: CASSEDRTSYEQYF
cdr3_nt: TGTGCCAGTAGTGAGGACAGGACTTCCTACGAGCAGTACTTC

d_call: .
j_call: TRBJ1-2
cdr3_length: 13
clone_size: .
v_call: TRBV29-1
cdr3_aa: CSVDVGQARGYTF
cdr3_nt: TGCAGCGTTGATGTTGGGCAGGCCAGAGGCTACACCTTC

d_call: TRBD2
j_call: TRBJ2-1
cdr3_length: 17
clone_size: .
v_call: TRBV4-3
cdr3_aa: CASSQDSSGSSYNEQFF
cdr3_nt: TGCGCCAGCAGCCAAGATAGTAGCGGGAGCTCCTACAATGAGCAGTTCTTC

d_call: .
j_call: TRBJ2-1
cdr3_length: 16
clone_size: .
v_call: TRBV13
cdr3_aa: CASSFAGLSSYNEQFF
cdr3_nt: TGTGCCAGCAGCTTTGCGGGGCTGAGCTCCTACAATGAGCAGTTCTTC

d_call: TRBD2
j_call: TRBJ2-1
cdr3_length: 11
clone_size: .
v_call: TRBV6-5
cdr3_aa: CASREGLLEFF
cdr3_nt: TGTGCCAGCAGGGAGGGACTATTGGAGTTCTTC

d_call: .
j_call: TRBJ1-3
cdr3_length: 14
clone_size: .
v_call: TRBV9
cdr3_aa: CASSLGGSGNTIYF
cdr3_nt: TGTGCCAGCAGCTTAGGGGGCTCTGGAAACACCATATATTTT

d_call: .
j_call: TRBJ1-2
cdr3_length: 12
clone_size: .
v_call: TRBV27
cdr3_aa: CASSPGHYGYTF
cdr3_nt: TGTGCCAGCAGCCCTGGCCACTATGGCTACACCTTC

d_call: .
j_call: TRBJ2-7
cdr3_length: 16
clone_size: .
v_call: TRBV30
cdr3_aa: CAWSVRVMGNSYEQYF
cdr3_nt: TGTGCCTGGAGTGTAAGGGTAATGGGCAACTCCTACGAGCAGTACTTC

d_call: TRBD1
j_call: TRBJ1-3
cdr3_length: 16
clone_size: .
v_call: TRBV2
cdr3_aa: CASSDGQGAAGNTIYF
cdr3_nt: TGTGCCAGCAGTGATGGGCAGGGGGCGGCTGGAAACACCATATATTTT

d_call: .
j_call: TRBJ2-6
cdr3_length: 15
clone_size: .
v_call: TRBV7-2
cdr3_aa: CASGPSPSGANVLTF
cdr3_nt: TGTGCCAGCGGACCTAGCCCCTCCGGGGCCAACGTCCTGACTTTC

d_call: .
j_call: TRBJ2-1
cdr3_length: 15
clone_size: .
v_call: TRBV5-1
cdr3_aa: CASSLAGLFYNEQFF
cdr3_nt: TGCGCCAGCAGCTTGGCTGGCCTCTTCTACAATGAGCAGTTCTTC

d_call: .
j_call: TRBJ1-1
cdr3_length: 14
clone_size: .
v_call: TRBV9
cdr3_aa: CASSVGAGEAEAFF
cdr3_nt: TGTGCCAGCAGCGTAGGGGCAGGGGAAGCTGAAGCTTTCTTT

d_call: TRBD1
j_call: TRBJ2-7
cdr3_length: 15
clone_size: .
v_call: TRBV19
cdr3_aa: CASSSLGTDLDEQYF
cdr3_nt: TGTGCCAGTAGTTCACTCGGGACAGATCTCGACGAGCAGTACTTC

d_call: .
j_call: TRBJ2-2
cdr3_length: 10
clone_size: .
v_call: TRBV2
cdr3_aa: CASWGGELFF
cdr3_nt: TGTGCCAGCTGGGGCGGGGAGCTGTTTTTT

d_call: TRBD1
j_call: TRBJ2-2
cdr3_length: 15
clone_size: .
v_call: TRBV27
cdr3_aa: CASSLGQGYTGELFF
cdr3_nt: TGTGCCAGCAGTCTGGGACAGGGATACACCGGGGAGCTGTTTTTT

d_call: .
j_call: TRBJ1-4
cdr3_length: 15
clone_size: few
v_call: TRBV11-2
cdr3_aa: CASSFSYPPNEKLFF
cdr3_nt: TGTGCCAGCAGTTTTTCGTATCCCCCTAATGAAAAACTGTTTTTT

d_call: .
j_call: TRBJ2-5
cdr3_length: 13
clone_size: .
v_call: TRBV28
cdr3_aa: CASSLGNQETQYF
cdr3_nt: TGTGCCAGCAGTTTAGGGAATCAAGAGACCCAGTACTTC

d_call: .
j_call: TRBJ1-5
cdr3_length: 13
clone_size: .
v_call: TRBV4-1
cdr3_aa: CASSQVDGQPQHF
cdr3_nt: TGCGCCAGCAGCCAAGTGGACGGTCAGCCCCAGCATTTT

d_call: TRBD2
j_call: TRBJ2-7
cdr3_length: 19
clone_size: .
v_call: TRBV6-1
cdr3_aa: CASSGYLSTSGVSSYEQYF
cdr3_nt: TGTGCCAGCAGTGGGTATCTTTCGACTAGCGGGGTTAGCTCCTACGAGCAGTACTTC

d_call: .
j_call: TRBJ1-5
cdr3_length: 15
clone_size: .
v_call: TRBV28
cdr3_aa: CASSPTGSGNQPQHF
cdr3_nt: TGTGCCAGCAGTCCAACCGGAAGTGGCAATCAGCCCCAGCATTTT

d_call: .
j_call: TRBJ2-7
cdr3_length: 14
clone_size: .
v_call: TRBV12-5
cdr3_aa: CASGTTAKFYEQYF
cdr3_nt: TGTGCTAGTGGTACGACCGCGAAATTCTACGAGCAGTACTTC